What follows are 26 T cell receptor beta chains derived from one specimen sequenced in a study of early T cells in non-severe SARS-CoV-2 infection. TCRdb analysed the 5' RACE reads with MiXCR anew, one entry per CDR3 protein. The sample consists of about 90,000 distinct CDR3 sequences, around 15% of them appearing once. Material: whole blood. The receptors were gathered from an adult who was a healthcare worker with PCR-confirmed SARS-CoV-2 infection or an uninfected control (not recorded which).

The rearrangement links TRBV30 to TRBJ2-2; no clear D gene. CDR3 length: 15 amino acids. V gave up 3 bases and J gave up 0 bases, with 11 bases separating them. Looked up from germline, CDR1 is GTSNPN and CDR2 is SVGIG (reference sequence). CDR3 loop: CAWSTGQANTGELFF. The CDR3 DNA is TGTGCCTGGAGCACGGGTCAGGCGAACACCGGGGAGCTGTTTTTT. The full variable domain, rest sourced from reference TRBV30 and TRBJ2-2, is SQTIHQWPATLVQPVGSPLSLECTVEGTSNPNLYWYRQAAGRGLQLLFYSVGIGQISSEVPQNLSASRPQDRQFILSSKKLLLSDSGFYLCAWSTGQANTGELFFGEGSRLTVL.

Only a few counts were recorded for this clonotype. The J gene is TRBJ2-1, the V gene TRBV7-7, with 14 bases aligning to TRBD2. V dropped 5 bases and J dropped 5; count of bases not matched to a gene: 8. The CDR3 length is 17 residues. Per the germline V gene, CDR1 is SSHAT and CDR2 is FNYEAQ (reference sequence). The CDR3 DNA reads as TGTGCCAGCAGCGCGAGACTAGCGGGAGGGGGTCACAATGAGCAGTTCTTC. Amino acid sequence: CASSARLAGGGHNEQFF. The whole variable domain, filled in from reference TRBV7-7 and TRBJ2-1, reads GAGVSQSPRYKVTKRGQDVTLRCDPISSHATLYWYQQALGQGPEFLTYFNYEAQPDKSGLPSDRFSAERPEGSISTLTIQRTEQRDSAMYRCASSARLAGGGHNEQFFGPGTRLTVL.

V usage is TRBV11-2 and J usage is TRBJ2-3; no clear D gene. Germline V gives CDR1 SGHAT, CDR2 FQNNGV. The germline V and J ends were trimmed by 5 bases and 0 bases, with 12 bases remaining between them. CDR3 length equals 15 residues. CDR3 DNA sequence: TGTGCCAGCAGCCCTCATCGTGGCAGCACAGATACGCAGTATTTT. Translated: CASSPHRGSTDTQYF. The variable domain in full, completed from reference TRBV11-2 and TRBJ2-3, reads EAGVAQSPRYKIIEKRQSVAFWCNPISGHATLYWYQQILGQGPKLLIQFQNNGVVDDSQLPKDRFSAERLKGVDSTLKIQPAKLEDSAVYLCASSPHRGSTDTQYFGPGTRLTVL.

This clonotype has more than one count but fewer than ten. The V call is TRBV5-1, the J call TRBJ1-1; 10 nucleotides line up with TRBD1. Losses at the gene ends were 0 bases for V and 5 bases for J; bases not matched to a gene: 4. There are 15 residues in the CDR3. Germline V CDR1 and CDR2: SGHRS, YFSETQ. The CDR3 DNA is TGCGCCAGCAGCTTGGACGGGACAGGGGAGACTGAAGCTTTCTTT. Its protein product is CASSLDGTGETEAFF.

This clonotype was recorded a few times. The gene calls are TRBV7-6 and TRBJ2-7, with 8 bases fitting TRBD1. CDR1 and CDR2 (germline): SGHVS, FNYEAQ. The CDR3 spans 14 residues. V trimming: 1 base; J trimming: 7 bases; junction bases outside the gene matches: 6. The CDR3 region has the DNA TGTGCCAGCAGCTTAGGACAGGGGCCTTGGGAGCAGTACTTC. Its translation is CASSLGQGPWEQYF.

V usage is TRBV5-4 and J usage is TRBJ1-3; D gene uncertain. Trimming removed 5 bases at V and 2 bases at J, with 17 bases between. This CDR3 comprises 16 residues. Germline-derived CDR1 and CDR2 are SGHNT and YYREEE (reference sequence). The CDR3 protein is CASSPTPPGTGNTIYF. The CDR3 DNA reads TGTGCCAGCAGTCCCACCCCCCCGGGGACTGGAAACACCATATATTTT. Using reference TRBV5-4 and TRBJ1-3 for the parts outside the CDR3, the full variable domain is ETGVTQSPTHLIKTRGQQVTLRCSSQSGHNTVSWYQQALGQGPQFIFQYYREEENGRGNFPPRFSGLQFPNYSSELNVNALELDDSALYLCASSPTPPGTGNTIYFGEGSWLTVV.

The chain links TRBV12-3 or TRBV12-4 to TRBJ2-1; D possibly uses TRBD1 or TRBD2 (5 bases each). Trimming took 5 bases from V and 0 from J, leaving 17 bases between them. This CDR3 has 17 residues. The CDR3 spells CASSPARPGSSYNEQFF. For the CDR3, the DNA is TGTGCCAGCAGTCCCGCCAGGCCAGGGAGCTCCTACAATGAGCAGTTCTTC.

The gene calls are TRBV5-4 and TRBJ2-7; 9 bases are a match to TRBD2. CDR1 and CDR2 (germline): SGHNT, YYREEE (reference sequence). Unmatched junction bases numbered 4, after V lost 4 bases and J lost 2 bases. The CDR3 sequence is 14 residues long. This CDR3 reads CASSTGLAAYEQYF. The CDR3 bases are TGTGCCAGCAGCACGGGACTAGCAGCCTACGAGCAGTACTTC.

This clonotype has a count of ten or more. This chain joins TRBV28 and TRBJ1-5; D gene uncertain. From germline, CDR1 is MDHEN and CDR2 SYDVKM. Trimming took off 1 base at V and 6 bases at J, with 10 bases between the two ends. The CDR3 is made up of 14 amino acids. The CDR3 loop reads CASSLYRSGQPQHF. The CDR3, as DNA: TGTGCCAGCAGTTTATATCGTAGCGGTCAGCCCCAGCATTTT.

The table lists this clonotype with a few counts. The chain carries TRBV24-1 and TRBJ2-1, with D tentatively TRBD1 (6 bases). Trimming took off 6 bases at V and 2 bases at J, with 10 bases between the two ends. The CDR3 has 14 amino acids. Looked up from germline, CDR1 is KGHDR and CDR2 is SFDVKD. This CDR3 reads CATSTRDTYNEQFF. The CDR3 coding sequence is TGTGCCACCAGTACCAGGGACACCTACAATGAGCAGTTCTTC.

This rearrangement joins TRBV20-1 to TRBJ2-3; 11 bases align to TRBD2. The CDR3 has 15 residues. V gave up 5 bases and J gave up 0 bases; unmatched junction bases: 4. CDR1 and CDR2 (germline): DFQATT, SNEGSKA (reference sequence). The CDR3 region has the DNA TGCAGTGCTTCCCGGACTAGCGGGAGCACAGATACGCAGTATTTT. Translated, it gives CSASRTSGSTDTQYF.

This clonotype was seen a handful of times. This rearrangement joins TRBV2 to TRBJ2-1, with D unclear. This CDR3 is 14 amino acids long. V was clipped by 4 bases and J by 0 bases, with 7 bases between them. Germline CDR1 and CDR2: SNHLY and FYNNEI. The CDR3 bases are TGTGCCAGCAGTGGACTGAGCTCCTACAATGAGCAGTTCTTC. Translating gives CASSGLSSYNEQFF.

The sample holds a few counts of this clonotype. This chain joins TRBV12-3 or TRBV12-4 and TRBJ1-5; no clear D. The CDR3 loop spans 15 amino acids. The V end lost 3 bases, the J end lost 2 bases, and 11 bases lay between the germline ends. CDR3: CASSFGPRGNQPQHF. The CDR3 nucleotides are TGTGCCAGCAGTTTCGGCCCCCGGGGCAATCAGCCCCAGCATTTT.

This chain's CDR3 is CASRGTDGRDTEAFF. The CDR3 DNA reads TGTGCCAGCAGGGGTACGGACGGCCGGGACACTGAAGCTTTCTTT. The chain combines TRBV28 with TRBJ1-1; no clear D. Germline V gene lookup returns CDR1 MDHEN and CDR2 SYDVKM. V was cut by 6 bases and J by 3 bases, with 17 bases left in between. The CDR3 sequence is 15 residues long. The full variable domain, with the rest looked up from reference TRBV28 and TRBJ1-1, is DVKVTQSSRYLVKRTGEKVFLECVQDMDHENMFWYRQDPGLGLRLIYFSYDVKMKEKGDIPEGYSVSREKKERFSLILESASTNQTSMYLCASRGTDGRDTEAFFGQGTRLTVV.

This clonotype was detected ten times or more. This chain links TRBV4-2 with TRBJ1-2, with TRBD1 identical over 7 bases. The CDR3 is 13 residues long. The V and J ends lost 2 bases and 4 bases, in that order; junction bases with no gene match: 1. The germline V gene encodes CDR1 LGHNA and CDR2 YNFKEQ. CDR3 sequence: CASSQPGGYGYTF. CDR3 DNA: TGTGCCAGCAGCCAACCAGGGGGCTATGGCTACACCTTC.

This clonotype has just a few counts. The chain couples TRBV30 to TRBJ1-6; 10 nucleotides match TRBD1. This CDR3 region has 14 residues. V was clipped by 3 bases and J by 7 bases; unmatched bases: 3. Germline V CDR1 and CDR2: GTSNPN, SVGIG (reference sequence). DNA for the CDR3: TGTGCCTGGAGCTTGGACAGGGGGAATTCACCCCTCCACTTT. This codes for CAWSLDRGNSPLHF.

This clonotype has ten or more counts. The chain employs TRBV6-1 and TRBJ2-7; 7 bases are a match to TRBD2. With V trimmed by 7 bases and J by 7 bases, 13 bases remained unmatched. This CDR3 spans 14 amino acids. From germline, CDR1 is MNHNS and CDR2 SASEGT. The CDR3 region is CASKGGPLGGEQYF. DNA of the CDR3: TGTGCCAGCAAGGGAGGGCCCCTTGGGGGGGAGCAGTACTTC.

The chain links TRBV29-1 to TRBJ2-1; D ambiguous. Trimming cost V 3 bases and J 4 bases, with 13 bases left between them. This CDR3 comprises 14 residues. Germline loops: CDR1 SQVTM, CDR2 ANQGSEA. CDR3 in DNA: TGCAGCGTTGACCAGATAATCGGGTACAATGAGCAGTTCTTC. Translation: CSVDQIIGYNEQFF.

In this sample, this clonotype turned up a few times. The rearrangement joins TRBV6-6 to TRBJ1-1; 11 bases agree with TRBD1. The junction had 5 bases not matched to a gene; V was cut back by 5 bases and J by 6 bases. CDR3 length equals 14 residues. CDR1 is MNHNY and CDR2 is SVGAGI in the germline V gene (reference sequence). This CDR3 is CASSLGQGAAEAFF. The CDR3 region has the DNA TGTGCCAGCAGTCTCGGACAGGGGGCAGCTGAAGCTTTCTTT.

This clonotype was picked up a small number of times. V and J are TRBV3-1 and TRBJ2-7; no clear D gene. In germline, CDR1 is LGHDT, CDR2 YNNKEL (reference sequence). The CDR3 consists of 15 residues. V shed 0 bases and J shed 4 bases, with 13 bases lying between them. The CDR3 region is CASSQDPGLRYEQYF. CDR3 DNA: TGTGCCAGCAGCCAAGATCCGGGCCTTCGATACGAGCAGTACTTC.

This rearrangement joins TRBV7-9 to TRBJ2-3; no clear D gene. Trimming took 4 bases from V and 2 from J, leaving 10 bases between them. This CDR3 region has 14 residues. Germline CDR1 and CDR2: SEHNR and FQNEAQ (reference sequence). CDR3 in amino acids: CASSSTSYTDTQYF. The CDR3 nucleotides are TGTGCCAGCAGCTCGACGTCGTACACAGATACGCAGTATTTT. The full variable domain, with the rest looked up from reference TRBV7-9 and TRBJ2-3, is DTGVSQNPRHKITKRGQNVTFRCDPISEHNRLYWYRQTLGQGPEFLTYFQNEAQLEKSRLLSDRFSAERPKGSFSTLEIQRTEQGDSAMYLCASSSTSYTDTQYFGPGTRLTVL.

This clonotype was picked up a small number of times. The chain links TRBV3-1 to TRBJ2-1; 7 bases map to TRBD2. Trimming at V came to 0 bases and at J to 2 bases, leaving 7 bases not matched to a gene. This CDR3 spans 17 amino acids. Germline CDR1 LGHDT, CDR2 YNNKEL (reference sequence). In DNA form, the CDR3 reads TGTGCCAGCAGCCAAGATAATCCGGGACTACCCTACAATGAGCAGTTCTTC. Its protein product is CASSQDNPGLPYNEQFF.

This clonotype was seen a few times. This chain links TRBV27 with TRBJ2-3; D is ambiguous. The germline gives CDR1 MNHEY, CDR2 SMNVEV (reference sequence). V gave up 6 bases and J gave up 4 bases, with 8 bases separating them. This CDR3 comprises 12 residues. As DNA, the CDR3 is TGTGCCAGCAGCCATAGAGCAGATACGCAGTATTTT. It is translated as CASSHRADTQYF.

V usage is TRBV19 and J usage is TRBJ1-5; D is unclear. V lost 10 bases and J lost 0, with 4 bases in between. There are 11 residues in the CDR3. Germline V gene lookup returns CDR1 LNHDA and CDR2 SQIVND (reference sequence). CDR3 in amino acids: CAKVSNQPQHF. The CDR3 DNA is TGTGCCAAAGTTAGCAATCAGCCCCAGCATTTT.

This clonotype was counted a few times. V gene TRBV28 combines with J gene TRBJ1-1; D may be TRBD1 (5 bases). The CDR3 has 14 residues. Germline CDR1 and CDR2: MDHEN and SYDVKM. V dropped 7 bases and J dropped 7 bases, with 19 bases sitting between them. The CDR3 nucleotides are TGTGCCAGCACCCCCCCCACGGGGCAGGGTGAAGCTTTCTTT. This gives the protein CASTPPTGQGEAFF.

The gene calls are TRBV6-1 and TRBJ2-7; 7 bases align to TRBD2. CDR1 MNHNS and CDR2 SASEGT come from the germline V gene. The J segment lost 2 bases and the V segment lost 11 bases, leaving 18 bases of the junction unmatched. This CDR3 has 16 residues. The CDR3 region is CAGVVDLSGLTYEQYF. Here the CDR3 DNA reads TGTGCCGGTGTCGTTGACCTTAGCGGGCTGACCTACGAGCAGTACTTC.